The clone carrying this TCR beta chain was detected a few times. The data are from a study of beta chain features in type 1 diabetes. Unmatched junction bases numbered 3, after V lost 1 base and J lost 1 base. CDR3 length: 15 residues. The germline V gene has CDR1 LNHNV and CDR2 YYDKDF (reference sequence). Expressed TCRB transcripts were sequenced, since all the RNA that had been isolated was reverse transcribed. Naive, central memory and regulatory T cell samples averaged around 3.9 million reads. Assay: immunoSEQ multiplex PCR; the TCRdb copy retains only in-frame clones and omits some. The sample lists under 550,000 clones, about an eighth occurring once.

This TCR was recovered from a woman aged 18-29 years in good health. Sequencing used naive CD4+ T cells from blood. The chain couples TRBV15 to TRBJ2-5; 7 bases match TRBD2. The CDR3 sequence is CATSRGGGGQETQYF. The CDR3, as DNA: TGTGCCACCAGCAGAGGGGGCGGGGGCCAAGAGACCCAGTACTTC.